This T cell receptor beta chain was captured by sequencing in a study of blood T cell repertoires in COVID-19. At the level of the study: Sources were T cells, B-cell-depleted T cells, or PBMCs; the material itself was cDNA or gDNA.

The data were produced by immunoSEQ multiplex PCR, yet TCRdb's version contains in-frame clones alone and is incomplete. The sample lists around 110,000 clones; 75% to 90% were seen once. This CDR3 spans 13 amino acids. With 6 bases removed from V and 4 bases from J, the gap between germline ends came to 12 bases. In germline, CDR1 is LNHDA, CDR2 SQIVND (reference sequence). The origin of this receptor is a man younger than 40 with acute or convalescent COVID-19. The sequencing input was peripheral blood. The chain combines TRBV19 with TRBJ1-1; D call uncertain. In DNA form, the CDR3 reads TGTGCCAGTAGGCCCGGCGGTACCACTGAAGCTTTCTTT. Translated, it gives CASRPGGTTEAFF.